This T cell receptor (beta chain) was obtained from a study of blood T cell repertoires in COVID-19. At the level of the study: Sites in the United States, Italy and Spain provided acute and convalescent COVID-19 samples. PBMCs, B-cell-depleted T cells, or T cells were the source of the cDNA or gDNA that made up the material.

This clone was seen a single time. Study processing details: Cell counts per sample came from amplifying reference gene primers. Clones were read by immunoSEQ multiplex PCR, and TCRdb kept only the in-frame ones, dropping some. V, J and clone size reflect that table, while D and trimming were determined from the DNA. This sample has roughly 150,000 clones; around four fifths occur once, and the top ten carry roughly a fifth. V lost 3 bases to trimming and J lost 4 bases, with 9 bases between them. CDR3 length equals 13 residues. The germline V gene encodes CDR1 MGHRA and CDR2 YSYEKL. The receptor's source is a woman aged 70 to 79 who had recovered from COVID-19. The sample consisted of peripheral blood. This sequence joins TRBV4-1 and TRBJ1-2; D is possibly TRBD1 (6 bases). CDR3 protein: CASSQGAGYGYTF. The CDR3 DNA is TGCGCCAGCAGCCAGGGGGCGGGCTATGGCTACACCTTC.